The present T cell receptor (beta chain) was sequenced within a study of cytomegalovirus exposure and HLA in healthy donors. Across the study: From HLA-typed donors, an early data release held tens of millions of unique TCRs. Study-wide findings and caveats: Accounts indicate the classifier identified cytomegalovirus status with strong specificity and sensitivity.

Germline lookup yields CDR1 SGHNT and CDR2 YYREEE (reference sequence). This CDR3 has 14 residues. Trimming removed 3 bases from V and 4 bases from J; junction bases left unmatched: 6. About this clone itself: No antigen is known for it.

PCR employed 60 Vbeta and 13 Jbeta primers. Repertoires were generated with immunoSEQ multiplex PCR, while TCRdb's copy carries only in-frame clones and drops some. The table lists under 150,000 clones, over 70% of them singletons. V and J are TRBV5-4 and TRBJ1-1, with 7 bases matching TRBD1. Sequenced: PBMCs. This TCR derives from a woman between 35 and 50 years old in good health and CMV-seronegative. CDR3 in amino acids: CASSSPTGITEAFF. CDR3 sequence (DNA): TGTGCCAGCAGCTCACCGACAGGGATCACTGAAGCTTTCTTT.